The clone carrying this T cell receptor beta chain was counted only a few times. This CDR3 region has 15 residues. Germline CDR1 and CDR2: MDHEN and SYDVKM. V dropped 7 bases and J dropped 3 bases, with 18 bases sitting between them. The data derive from a study of patients and donors after allogeneic stem cell transplantation. Via MiXCR, TCRdb re-called the RT-PCR reads, giving one row per CDR3 protein. The sample includes about 90,000 distinct CDR3 sequences, roughly 52% of them seen just once. This clonotype was obtained from a human donor who was either an allogeneic HSCT recipient or a stem cell or donor lymphocyte infusion donor (not recorded which). It is not recorded whose cells these are; they may come from a transplant donor. This rearrangement joins TRBV28 to TRBJ1-2; D not certain. The material sequenced was blood, either unsorted or a sorted T cell fraction (not recorded which). CDR3 bases: TGTGCCAGCAAAATGGAAGGCGCTCGCCACTATGGCTACACCTTC. This gives the protein CASKMEGARHYGYTF.